This T cell receptor (beta chain) came from a study of shared clonotypes between healthy human individuals. Turning to the study itself: Per-donor plates numbered three CD4 naive, three CD4 memory, two CD8 naive and one CD8 memory.

V dropped 0 bases and J dropped 2 bases, with 25 bases sitting between them. The germline V gene has CDR1 LGHNA and CDR2 YNFKEQ. The CDR3 runs 20 residues. CD8 cells classed as naive were CD45RO-negative and positively selected for CCR7, excluding terminally differentiated effector memory CD45RA+ cells. Produced via immunoSEQ multiplex PCR; TCRdb's table is partial and in-frame only. The profile shows about 750,000 clones, 80% to 95% of them singletons. To note about this clone: Its antigen is as yet unknown.

Study findings and constraints: A few donors showed sharing of approximately 5% of naive CD4 clonotypes.

The rearrangement uses TRBV4-2 and TRBJ1-2, with D possibly matching TRBD1 (6 bases). The receptor's source is a man aged 25 to 45 in good health. The sequencing input was naive CD8+ T cells sorted from blood. The CDR3 region is CASSQDKGPPKDRGNYGYTF. The CDR3 DNA sequence: TGTGCCAGCAGCCAAGATAAAGGGCCGCCGAAGGACAGAGGGAACTATGGCTACACCTTC.